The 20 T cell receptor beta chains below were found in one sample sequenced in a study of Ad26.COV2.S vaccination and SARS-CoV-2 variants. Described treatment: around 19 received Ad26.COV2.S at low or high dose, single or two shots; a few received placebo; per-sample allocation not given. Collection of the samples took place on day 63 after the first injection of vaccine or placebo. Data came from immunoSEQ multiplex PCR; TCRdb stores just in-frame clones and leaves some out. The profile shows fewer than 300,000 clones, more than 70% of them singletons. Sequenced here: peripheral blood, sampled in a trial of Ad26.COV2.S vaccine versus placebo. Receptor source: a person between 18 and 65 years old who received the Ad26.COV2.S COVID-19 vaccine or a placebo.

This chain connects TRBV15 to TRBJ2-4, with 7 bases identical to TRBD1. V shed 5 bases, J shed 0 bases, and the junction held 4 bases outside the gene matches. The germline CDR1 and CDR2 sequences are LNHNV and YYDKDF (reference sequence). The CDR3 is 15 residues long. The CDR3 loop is CATSLGQLAKNIQYF. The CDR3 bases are TGTGCCACCAGCCTGGGACAGTTAGCCAAAAACATTCAGTACTTC.

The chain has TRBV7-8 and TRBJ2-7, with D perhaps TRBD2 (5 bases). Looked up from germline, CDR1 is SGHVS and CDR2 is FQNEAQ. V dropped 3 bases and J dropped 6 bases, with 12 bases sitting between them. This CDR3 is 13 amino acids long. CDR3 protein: CASSLFPSSEQYF. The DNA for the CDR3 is TGTGCCAGCAGCTTGTTTCCTAGCTCCGAGCAGTACTTC. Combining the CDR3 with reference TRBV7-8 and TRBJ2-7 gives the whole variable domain GAGVSQSPRYKVAKRGQDVALRCDPISGHVSLFWYQQALGQGPEFLTYFQNEAQLDKSGLPSDRFFAERPEGSVSTLKIQRTQQEDSAVYLCASSLFPSSEQYFGPGTRLTVT.

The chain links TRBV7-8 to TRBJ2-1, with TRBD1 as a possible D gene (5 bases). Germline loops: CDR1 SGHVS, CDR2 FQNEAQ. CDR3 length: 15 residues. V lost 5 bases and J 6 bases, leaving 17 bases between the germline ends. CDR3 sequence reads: CASSPGRPGSNEQFF. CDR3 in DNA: TGTGCCAGCAGCCCCGGCCGACCAGGGTCCAATGAGCAGTTCTTC.

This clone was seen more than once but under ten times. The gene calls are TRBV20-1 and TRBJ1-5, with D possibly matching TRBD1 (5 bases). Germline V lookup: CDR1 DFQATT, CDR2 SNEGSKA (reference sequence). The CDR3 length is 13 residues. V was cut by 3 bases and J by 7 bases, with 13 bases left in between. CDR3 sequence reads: CSASGGVGQPQHF. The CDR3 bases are TGCAGTGCTAGTGGGGGGGTAGGCCAGCCCCAGCATTTT.

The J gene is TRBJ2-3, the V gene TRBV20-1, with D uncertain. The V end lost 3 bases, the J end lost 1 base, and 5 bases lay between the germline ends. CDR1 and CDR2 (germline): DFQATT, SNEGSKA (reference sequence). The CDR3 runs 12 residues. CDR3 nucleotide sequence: TGCAGTGCTAGTCCGCGCACAGATACGCAGTATTTT. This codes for CSASPRTDTQYF.

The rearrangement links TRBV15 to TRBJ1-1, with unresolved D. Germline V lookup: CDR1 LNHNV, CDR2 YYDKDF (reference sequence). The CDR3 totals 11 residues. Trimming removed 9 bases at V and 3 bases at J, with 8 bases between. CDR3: CATGFDTEAFF. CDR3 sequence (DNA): TGTGCCACAGGGTTTGACACTGAAGCTTTCTTT.

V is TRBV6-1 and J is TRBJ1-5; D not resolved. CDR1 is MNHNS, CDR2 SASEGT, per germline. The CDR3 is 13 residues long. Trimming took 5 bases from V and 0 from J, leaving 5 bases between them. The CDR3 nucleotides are TGTGCCAGCAGTTTTTCTAGCAATCAGCCCCAGCATTTT. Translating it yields CASSFSSNQPQHF.

The CDR3 sequence: CASSLVAGLADTQYF. The DNA of the CDR3 is TGTGCCAGCAGCTTGGTGGCAGGGCTCGCAGATACGCAGTATTTT. The chain uses TRBV5-5 and TRBJ2-3; tentatively, D is TRBD1 (5 bases). The CDR3 has 15 amino acids. Germline assignment: CDR1 SGHKS and CDR2 YYEKEE (reference sequence). V shed 0 bases and J shed 4 bases, with 12 bases lying between them.

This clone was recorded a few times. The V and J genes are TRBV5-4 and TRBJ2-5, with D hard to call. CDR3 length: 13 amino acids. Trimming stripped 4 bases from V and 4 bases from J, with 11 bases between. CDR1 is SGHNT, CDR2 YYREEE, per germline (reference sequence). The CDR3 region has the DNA TGTGCCAGCAGCCCCTTTACCGGAGAGACCCAGTACTTC. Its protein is CASSPFTGETQYF.

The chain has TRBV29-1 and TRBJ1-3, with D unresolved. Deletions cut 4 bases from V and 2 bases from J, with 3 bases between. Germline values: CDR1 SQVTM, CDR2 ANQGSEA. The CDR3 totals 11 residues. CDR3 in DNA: TGCAGCGTTGCTACTGGAAACACCATATATTTT. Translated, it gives CSVATGNTIYF.

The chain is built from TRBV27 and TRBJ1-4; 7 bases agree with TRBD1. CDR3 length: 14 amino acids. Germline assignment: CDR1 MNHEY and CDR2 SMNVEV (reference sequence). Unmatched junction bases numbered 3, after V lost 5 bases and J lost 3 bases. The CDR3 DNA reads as TGTGCCAGCAGTGTGGACAGGTCTAATGAAAAACTGTTTTTT. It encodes CASSVDRSNEKLFF. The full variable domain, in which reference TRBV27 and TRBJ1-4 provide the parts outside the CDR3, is EAQVTQNPRYLITVTGKKLTVTCSQNMNHEYMSWYRQDPGLGLRQIYYSMNVEVTDKGDVPEGYKVSRKEKRNFPLILESPSPNQTSLYFCASSVDRSNEKLFFGSGTQLSVL.

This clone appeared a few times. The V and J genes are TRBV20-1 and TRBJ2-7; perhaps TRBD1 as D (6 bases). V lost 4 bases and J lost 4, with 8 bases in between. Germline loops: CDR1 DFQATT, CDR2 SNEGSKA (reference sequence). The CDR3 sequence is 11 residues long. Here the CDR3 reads CSANGQYEQYF. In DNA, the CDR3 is TGCAGTGCTAACGGACAGTACGAGCAGTACTTC.

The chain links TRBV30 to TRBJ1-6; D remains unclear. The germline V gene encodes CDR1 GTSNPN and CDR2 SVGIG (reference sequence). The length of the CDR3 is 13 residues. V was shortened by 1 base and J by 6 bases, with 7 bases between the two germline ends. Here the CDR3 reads CAWSDRFNSPLHF. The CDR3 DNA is TGTGCCTGGAGTGATAGGTTTAATTCACCCCTCCACTTT.

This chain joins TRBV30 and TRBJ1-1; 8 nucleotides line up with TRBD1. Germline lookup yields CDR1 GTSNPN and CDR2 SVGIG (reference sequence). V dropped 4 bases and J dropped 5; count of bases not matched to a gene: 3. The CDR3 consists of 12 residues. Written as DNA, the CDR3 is TGTGCCTGGAACCGACAGGGGACTGAAGCTTTCTTT. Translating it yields CAWNRQGTEAFF.

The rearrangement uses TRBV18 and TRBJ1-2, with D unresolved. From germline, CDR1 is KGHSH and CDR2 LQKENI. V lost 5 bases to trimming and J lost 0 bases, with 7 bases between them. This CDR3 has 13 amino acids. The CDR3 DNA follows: TGTGCCAGCTCAGCAGAAGCTAACTATGGCTACACCTTC. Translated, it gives CASSAEANYGYTF.

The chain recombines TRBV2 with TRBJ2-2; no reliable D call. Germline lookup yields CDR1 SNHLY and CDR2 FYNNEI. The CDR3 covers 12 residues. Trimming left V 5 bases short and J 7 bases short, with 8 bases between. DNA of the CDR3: TGTGCCAGCAGTCTAGAGATCGGGGAGCTGTTTTTT. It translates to CASSLEIGELFF. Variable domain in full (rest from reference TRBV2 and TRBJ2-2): EPEVTQTPSHQVTQMGQEVILRCVPISNHLYFYWYRQILGQKVEFLVSFYNNEISEKSEIFDDQFSVERPDGSNFTLKIRSTKLEDSAMYFCASSLEIGELFFGEGSRLTVL.

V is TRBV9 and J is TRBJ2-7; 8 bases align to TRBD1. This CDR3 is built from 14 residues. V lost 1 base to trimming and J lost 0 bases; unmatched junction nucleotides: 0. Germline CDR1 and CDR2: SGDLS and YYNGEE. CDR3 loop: CASSVTGGSYEQYF. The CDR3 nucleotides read TGTGCCAGCAGCGTAACAGGGGGCTCCTACGAGCAGTACTTC.

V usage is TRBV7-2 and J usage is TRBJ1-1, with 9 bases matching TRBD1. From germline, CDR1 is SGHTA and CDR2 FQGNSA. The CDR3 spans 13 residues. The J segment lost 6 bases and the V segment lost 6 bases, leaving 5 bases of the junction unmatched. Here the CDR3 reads CASRGTGIPEAFF. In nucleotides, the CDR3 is TGTGCCAGCAGGGGGACAGGGATCCCTGAAGCTTTCTTT.

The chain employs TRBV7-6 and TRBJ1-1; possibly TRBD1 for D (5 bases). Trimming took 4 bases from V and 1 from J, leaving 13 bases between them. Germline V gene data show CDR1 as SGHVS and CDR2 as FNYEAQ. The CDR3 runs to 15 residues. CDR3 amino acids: CASSSTGGANTEAFF. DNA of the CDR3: TGTGCCAGCAGCTCCACGGGCGGGGCGAACACTGAAGCTTTCTTT.

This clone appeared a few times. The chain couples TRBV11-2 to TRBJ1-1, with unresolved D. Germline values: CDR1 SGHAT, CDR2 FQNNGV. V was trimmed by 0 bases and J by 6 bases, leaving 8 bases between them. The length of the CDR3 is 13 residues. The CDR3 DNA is TGTGCCAGCAGCTTAGAGAGTGGGGCTGAAGCTTTCTTT. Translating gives CASSLESGAEAFF.